This T cell receptor beta chain was sequenced for a study of T cell responses to AZD1222 COVID-19 vaccine. The protocol was immunoSEQ multiplex PCR, while the TCRdb copy is restricted to in-frame clones and leaves out a portion. Among roughly 120,000 clones listed, around nine tenths were seen once. Remarks on this clone: Its cognate antigen is unknown.

Study-wide results and limits: Clonal diversity may have been underestimated, and the donors were mostly white British, with more females than males.

This receptor was obtained from an adult who received the AZD1222 COVID-19 vaccine. Sequenced material: peripheral blood, taken 28 days after the second AZD1222 dose.

Here the CDR3 DNA reads TGCGCCAGCAGCCCCGGGACAGGGTTTTCCAATGAGCAGTTCTTC. This gives the protein CASSPGTGFSNEQFF. This chain links TRBV5-1 with TRBJ2-1; TRBD1 matches 9 bases. The CDR3 is made up of 15 amino acids. From germline, CDR1 is SGHRS and CDR2 YFSETQ. With 4 bases clipped from V and 6 bases from J, the junction kept 8 bases outside the gene matches.